The 32 T cell receptor beta chains presented below share a single source sample, sequenced in a study of blood T cells in healthy people across ages. Together with a sample-barcoded 5' primer, a J-beta primer mix was included in a second PCR lasting about 7 to 12 cycles. In TCRdb, the 5' RACE reads were re-called with MiXCR into one record per CDR3 protein. This sample has hundreds of thousands of distinct CDR3 sequences, with roughly three fifths found just once. Source material: blood. All receptors come from a man in his fifties or sixties in good health.

To note about this clonotype: Sequence at one end of the junction differs from germline and may be a read error. This chain joins TRBV10-3 and TRBJ1-5, with D uncertain. The CDR3 extends over 13 amino acids. Looked up from germline, CDR1 is ENHRY and CDR2 is SYGVKD. CDR3 residues: CASSDTADLPQHF. The CDR3 nucleotides are TGTGCCAGCAGTGACACAGCGGATTTGCCCCAGCATTTT.

This clonotype was counted between two and nine times. The chain recombines TRBV5-1 with TRBJ2-1, with 13 positions matching TRBD2. The CDR3 is 18 amino acids. CDR1 is SGHRS and CDR2 is YFSETQ in the germline V gene. V lost 3 bases and J lost 5; bases outside the gene matches: 11. The CDR3 nucleotides read TGCGCCAGCAGCTCCAGGTCGGGACTAGCGGGAAGAAACAATGAGCAGTTCTTC. Its protein product is CASSSRSGLAGRNNEQFF.

The rearrangement links TRBV5-1 to TRBJ1-2; D gene ambiguous. Trimming cost V 2 bases and J 4 bases, with 9 bases left between them. The CDR3 covers 13 residues. Germline CDR1 reads SGHRS; CDR2 reads YFSETQ. CDR3 amino acids: CASSFGQFYGYTF. CDR3 nucleotide sequence: TGCGCCAGCAGCTTCGGGCAGTTCTATGGCTACACCTTC.

This clonotype came up once. The V and J genes are TRBV7-2 and TRBJ1-2; D ambiguous. V was shortened by 3 bases and J by 0 bases, with 8 bases between the two germline ends. In germline, CDR1 is SGHTA, CDR2 FQGNSA. The CDR3 extends over 14 amino acids. CDR3: CASSFLEANYGYTF. The CDR3, as DNA: TGTGCCAGCAGCTTTTTAGAAGCTAACTATGGCTACACCTTC.

This clonotype was seen a handful of times. A read error is possible here, since a much larger clone lies one base away. The CDR3 loop reads CASSQGLQGAGNEQYF. CDR3 DNA: TGTGCCAGCAGCCAGGGGTTACAGGGGGCCGGCAATGAGCAGTACTTC. The J gene is TRBJ2-7, the V gene TRBV3-1; 9 bases agree with TRBD1. With V trimmed by 3 bases and J by 7 bases, 13 bases remained unmatched. The germline CDR1 and CDR2 sequences are LGHDT and YNNKEL (reference sequence). The CDR3 is made up of 16 amino acids.

The gene calls are TRBV5-1 and TRBJ2-5, with D possibly matching TRBD1 (6 bases). V lost 4 bases to trimming and J lost 11 bases, with 27 bases between them. In germline, CDR1 is SGHRS, CDR2 YFSETQ. This CDR3 region has 16 residues. Written as DNA, the CDR3 is TGCGCCAGCAGCCTCCGCAACCAGGGGCCCCAGAAGGAACAGTACTTC. This gives the protein CASSLRNQGPQKEQYF.

A few counts support this clonotype. The chain recombines TRBV7-2 with TRBJ2-5; D ambiguous. Trimming stripped 5 bases from V and 5 bases from J, with 12 bases between. Germline loops: CDR1 SGHTA, CDR2 FQGNSA. The CDR3 totals 13 residues. CDR3 sequence: CASSRYSRETQYF. Here the CDR3 DNA reads TGTGCCAGCAGCAGATACTCCCGGGAGACCCAGTACTTC.

V gene TRBV29-1 combines with J gene TRBJ2-3; 12 bases map to TRBD2. The J segment lost 0 bases and the V segment lost 1 base, leaving 17 bases of the junction unmatched. Germline V CDR1 and CDR2: SQVTM, ANQGSEA. CDR3 length equals 21 residues. The chain's CDR3 is CSVEGPRLAGEYAASTDTQYF. The CDR3 DNA reads as TGCAGCGTTGAAGGGCCGAGACTAGCGGGGGAATACGCCGCTAGCACAGATACGCAGTATTTT.

This clonotype was observed once. The chain employs TRBV20-1 and TRBJ1-2, with TRBD1 as a possible D gene (5 bases). The CDR3 totals 14 residues. The V end was cut by 4 bases, the J end by 3 bases, with 15 bases between. From germline, CDR1 is DFQATT and CDR2 SNEGSKA (reference sequence). CDR3 nucleotides: TGCAGTGCTACGCCCCCAGGGTATGACTATGGCTACACCTTC. Its protein is CSATPPGYDYGYTF.

The chain recombines TRBV20-1 with TRBJ2-3, with 8 bases lining up with TRBD2. Germline trimming cut 4 bases from V and 6 bases from J; bases unmatched to any gene: 9. The CDR3 is made up of 14 amino acids. CDR1 is DFQATT, CDR2 SNEGSKA, per germline (reference sequence). The chain's CDR3 is CSAKGLDLRDTQYF. DNA of the CDR3: TGCAGTGCTAAGGGACTAGATCTCAGGGATACGCAGTATTTT.

The chain carries TRBV20-1 and TRBJ1-1; D may be TRBD1 (5 bases). Trimming shortened V by 5 bases and J by 5 bases, and 12 bases separated the two germline ends. This CDR3 comprises 12 residues. Germline assignment: CDR1 DFQATT and CDR2 SNEGSKA (reference sequence). CDR3 DNA: TGCAGTGCTCCGGGGACGGGGACTGAAGCTTTCTTT. This encodes CSAPGTGTEAFF.

J is TRBJ2-5 and V is TRBV11-2; TRBD2 matches 9 bases. CDR3 length: 16 residues. Germline V gene sequence: CDR1 SGHAT, CDR2 FQNNGV. Trimming took 4 bases from V and 1 from J; bases not matched to a gene: 7. DNA for the CDR3: TGTGCCAGCAGCTCCCTAGCGGGGCTGGTCCAAGAGACCCAGTACTTC. Translating it yields CASSSLAGLVQETQYF.

The V gene is TRBV20-1, the J gene TRBJ2-1; 9 nucleotides line up with TRBD2. With 2 bases clipped from V and 4 bases from J, the junction kept 18 bases outside the gene matches. The CDR3 runs 19 residues. Germline CDR1 DFQATT, CDR2 SNEGSKA (reference sequence). CDR3 residues: CSARTLGGVLAGSYNEQFF. For the CDR3, the DNA is TGCAGTGCTAGAACACTCGGCGGGGTGCTAGCGGGGTCTTACAATGAGCAGTTCTTC.

The CDR3 nucleotides read TGTGCCACCAGCTCGTGGGGGCAGGGTAATGAAAAACTGTTTTTT. Amino acid sequence: CATSSWGQGNEKLFF. The V call is TRBV15, the J call TRBJ1-4, with D possibly TRBD1 on 6 matching bases. CDR3 length equals 15 residues. Germline CDR1 and CDR2: LNHNV and YYDKDF (reference sequence). Trimming left V 5 bases short and J 4 bases short, with 14 bases between.

This sequence joins TRBV28 and TRBJ1-2, with a possible D match to TRBD1 (5 bases). V lost 1 base to trimming and J lost 8 bases, with 14 bases between them. The CDR3 loop spans 14 amino acids. The germline V gene encodes CDR1 MDHEN and CDR2 SYDVKM. The CDR3 DNA sequence: TGTGCCAGCAGTTTATCGTACAGGCGTGGAGGCTACACCTTC. Encoded protein: CASSLSYRRGGYTF.

The rearrangement joins TRBV6-1 to TRBJ1-2; 8 nucleotides align to TRBD1. Germline CDR1 and CDR2: MNHNS and SASEGT. Trimming removed 3 bases from V and 4 bases from J; junction bases left unmatched: 4. This CDR3 is 14 amino acids long. The CDR3 protein is CASSESTGAYGYTF. As DNA, the CDR3 is TGTGCCAGCAGTGAGTCGACAGGGGCCTATGGCTACACCTTC.

In its sample, this clonotype was seen once. This chain uses TRBV12-3 or TRBV12-4 with TRBJ2-2; D uncertain. The V gene lost 6 bases and the J gene lost 4 bases, with 9 bases spanning the gap. CDR3 length: 13 amino acids. CDR3 DNA sequence: TGTGCCAGCAGCTATTCGTTCACCGGGGAGCTGTTTTTT. Protein sequence: CASSYSFTGELFF.

The chain has TRBV12-3 or TRBV12-4 and TRBJ2-7; a weak D match, TRBD1 (6 bases). There are 16 residues in the CDR3. Trimming removed 6 bases at V and 0 bases at J, with 18 bases between. The CDR3 reads CASSPPGVGGSYEQYF. Written as DNA, the CDR3 is TGTGCCAGCAGCCCCCCCGGTGTAGGGGGCTCCTACGAGCAGTACTTC.

This clonotype was detected ten times or more. This sequence joins TRBV29-1 and TRBJ2-5; TRBD2 agrees at 7 bases. With 8 bases clipped from V and 5 bases from J, the junction kept 11 bases outside the gene matches. The CDR3 is made up of 13 amino acids. Germline V CDR1 and CDR2: SQVTM, ANQGSEA. The CDR3 sequence is CSHSAGLVETQYF. Here the CDR3 DNA reads TGCAGCCACTCAGCGGGGTTAGTGGAGACCCAGTACTTC.

The chain joins TRBV6-5 to TRBJ2-5; 10 nucleotides line up with TRBD1. The germline CDR1 and CDR2 sequences are MNHEY and SVGAGI. J gave up 7 bases and V 5 bases, and 4 bases lay outside the gene matches. This CDR3 contains 13 residues. This CDR3 reads CASSTGQGRTQYF. DNA of the CDR3: TGTGCCAGCAGTACGGGACAGGGGAGGACCCAGTACTTC.

The chain is built from TRBV7-9 and TRBJ2-7; 7 bases line up with TRBD1. The germline V gene encodes CDR1 SEHNR and CDR2 FQNEAQ (reference sequence). J lost 12 bases, V lost 5 bases, and 10 bases had no gene match. The CDR3 has 12 residues. The CDR3: CASSATGAKGYF. In DNA form, the CDR3 reads TGTGCCAGCAGCGCCACAGGGGCAAAGGGGTACTTC.

This clonotype was counted between two and nine times. CDR3 coding DNA: TGTGCCAGCAGCCGGCGGGGGCAGCCCCAGCCCCAGCATTTT. Translated, it gives CASSRRGQPQPQHF. The rearrangement uses TRBV2 and TRBJ1-5; tentative D call: TRBD1 (6 bases). CDR1 is SNHLY, CDR2 FYNNEI, per germline. This CDR3 has 14 residues. With 6 bases removed from V and 7 bases from J, the gap between germline ends came to 16 bases.

In its sample, this clonotype was seen a few times. The chain has TRBV20-1 and TRBJ1-2; TRBD1 agrees at 8 bases. The V segment lost 7 bases and the J segment 4 bases; nucleotides outside the gene matches: 5. Germline CDR1 DFQATT, CDR2 SNEGSKA (reference sequence). This CDR3 spans 12 amino acids. The CDR3 spells CSGDRPGYGYTF. As DNA, the CDR3 is TGCAGTGGGGACAGGCCGGGCTATGGCTACACCTTC.

This clonotype has just a few counts. V and J are TRBV12-3 or TRBV12-4 and TRBJ2-2; weak D call: TRBD1 (6 bases). This CDR3 spans 14 amino acids. V was pared by 1 base and J by 6 bases, with 9 bases between. DNA for the CDR3: TGTGCCAGCAGTTTAGGGGGGCAGGCCGGGGAGCTGTTTTTT. Amino acids: CASSLGGQAGELFF.

The chain has TRBV20-1 and TRBJ2-5, with D hard to call. Germline CDR1 is DFQATT and CDR2 is SNEGSKA (reference sequence). Trimming pared 3 bases from V and 6 bases from J, leaving 11 bases between. The CDR3 covers 12 residues. The CDR3 is CSARGAVKTQYF. The CDR3 nucleotides are TGCAGTGCTAGGGGTGCTGTTAAGACCCAGTACTTC.

This clonotype turned up a few times. The V gene is TRBV6-5, the J gene TRBJ2-4, with D possibly TRBD2 on 6 matching bases. The CDR3 runs to 15 residues. The V gene lost 0 bases and the J gene lost 4 bases, with 10 bases spanning the gap. From germline, CDR1 is MNHEY and CDR2 SVGAGI. Here the CDR3 reads CASSYSGGPKNIQYF. CDR3 coding DNA: TGTGCCAGCAGTTACTCAGGAGGGCCAAAAAACATTCAGTACTTC.

V gene TRBV29-1 combines with J gene TRBJ1-4; perhaps TRBD1 as D (6 bases). V was trimmed by 7 bases and J by 7 bases, leaving 16 bases between them. CDR3 length: 13 residues. Germline lookup yields CDR1 SQVTM and CDR2 ANQGSEA. CDR3 protein: CSAGQQKGEKLFF. Written as DNA, the CDR3 is TGCAGCGCCGGACAGCAGAAGGGTGAAAAACTGTTTTTT.

V usage is TRBV20-1 and J usage is TRBJ2-1, with D tentatively TRBD2 (6 bases). CDR1 is DFQATT, CDR2 SNEGSKA, per germline (reference sequence). V dropped 6 bases and J dropped 7 bases, with 16 bases sitting between them. This CDR3 comprises 13 residues. CDR3 nucleotides: TGCAGTGCCCCCCATGAGGGAGGTAATGAGCAGTTCTTC. Translating gives CSAPHEGGNEQFF.

J is TRBJ1-2 and V is TRBV9; 7 nucleotides line up with TRBD1. The CDR3 runs 15 residues. V lost 0 bases to trimming and J lost 2 bases; unmatched junction nucleotides: 4. Germline V gene data show CDR1 as SGDLS and CDR2 as YYNGEE. In DNA, the CDR3 is TGTGCCAGCAGCGTAGGACAGGGAGAAAACTATGGCTACACCTTC. Translating gives CASSVGQGENYGYTF.

The chain joins TRBV4-2 to TRBJ2-5; D gene uncertain. V dropped 3 bases and J dropped 1 base, with 9 bases sitting between them. Germline-derived CDR1 and CDR2 are LGHNA and YNFKEQ. The CDR3 length is 14 residues. The CDR3 bases are TGTGCCAGCAGCCACGGGCAGACCCAAGAGACCCAGTACTTC. It yields the protein CASSHGQTQETQYF.

The CDR3 region is CARKRGDYGYTF. The CDR3 DNA reads as TGTGCCCGGAAGAGGGGGGACTATGGCTACACCTTC. The chain joins TRBV2 to TRBJ1-2; TRBD1 might be the D (6 bases). Deletions cut 11 bases from V and 3 bases from J, with 13 bases between. The length of the CDR3 is 12 residues. Germline values: CDR1 SNHLY, CDR2 FYNNEI.

This clonotype was seen a handful of times. CDR3 bases: TGCAGTGCTAGGCCGGGACTAGCGGGCGGGGCCTACGAGCAGTACTTC. It yields the protein CSARPGLAGGAYEQYF. The J gene is TRBJ2-7, the V gene TRBV20-1; 12 nucleotides align to TRBD2. The V segment lost 3 bases and the J segment 2 bases; nucleotides outside the gene matches: 8. The CDR3 is 16 amino acids. The germline V gene encodes CDR1 DFQATT and CDR2 SNEGSKA (reference sequence).